These 22 T cell receptor beta chains share one sample of origin, sequenced in a study of OX40 agonist ivuxolimab in advanced cancers. To prepare the library, the immunoSEQ multiplex PCR assay was applied. The table was pulled from immuneACCESS by TCRdb, which kept in-frame rearrangements only. Such tables lose some clones; where checked, under half of the loss comes from unresolved V genes, and the rest has no known cause. This sample is represented by about 84,000 clones; roughly 82% of them were singletons. The top ten hold under 3.5% of the sample. The sample in question was CD4+ or CD8+ T cells sorted from blood, obtained in a trial of the OX40 agonist ivuxolimab. The receptor set was obtained from an adult with an advanced solid tumor such as melanoma, head and neck, liver or kidney cancer.

The chain joins TRBV28 to TRBJ1-5; TRBD1 is a possible D gene (5 bases). The CDR3 runs 17 residues. Germline lookup yields CDR1 MDHEN and CDR2 SYDVKM. The germline V and J ends were trimmed by 3 bases and 3 bases, with 18 bases remaining between them. The CDR3 sequence is CASSFWGGVGTNQPQHF. The CDR3 nucleotides are TGTGCCAGCAGTTTTTGGGGGGGGGTAGGGACCAATCAGCCCCAGCATTTT. Full variable domain (missing parts from reference TRBV28 and TRBJ1-5): DVKVTQSSRYLVKRTGEKVFLECVQDMDHENMFWYRQDPGLGLRLIYFSYDVKMKEKGDIPEGYSVSREKKERFSLILESASTNQTSMYLCASSFWGGVGTNQPQHFGDGTRLSIL.

The CDR3 DNA reads as TGTGCCAGCAGTGAAACTGCGGGGGCCCGCACAGATACGCAGTATTTT. This codes for CASSETAGARTDTQYF. J is TRBJ2-3 and V is TRBV6-1; TRBD2 is a possible D gene (7 bases). The CDR3 has 16 residues. Germline-derived CDR1 and CDR2 are MNHNS and SASEGT. V lost 2 bases to trimming and J lost 1 base, with 13 bases between them.

The V and J genes are TRBV18 and TRBJ1-2; no firm D call. Germline V CDR1 and CDR2: KGHSH, LQKENI. V was trimmed by 0 bases and J by 8 bases, leaving 19 bases between them. This CDR3 is built from 16 residues. The CDR3 sequence: CASSPPGIASSGGYTF. CDR3 DNA sequence: TGTGCCAGCTCACCACCAGGGATTGCATCATCGGGGGGCTACACCTTC.

The V call is TRBV19, the J call TRBJ1-6; no reliable D call. V was trimmed by 4 bases and J by 5 bases, leaving 9 bases between them. Germline CDR1 is LNHDA and CDR2 is SQIVND (reference sequence). The CDR3 is 14 residues long. CDR3 loop: CASSTGVNNSPLHF. CDR3 bases: TGTGCCAGTAGTACGGGTGTCAATAATTCACCCCTCCACTTT.

The gene calls are TRBV5-6 and TRBJ1-1; D may be TRBD1 (5 bases). The CDR3 contains 13 residues. In germline, CDR1 is SGHDT, CDR2 YYEEEE. Trimming removed 6 bases at V and 2 bases at J, with 11 bases between. The CDR3 nucleotides read TGTGCCAGCAACAGGTGGGGAAACACTGAAGCTTTCTTT. Its translation: CASNRWGNTEAFF.

The chain employs TRBV28 and TRBJ1-1; 7 nucleotides line up with TRBD1. The CDR3 totals 15 residues. After removal of 1 base from V and 3 bases from J, the junction contained 5 bases not matched to a gene. CDR1 is MDHEN and CDR2 is SYDVKM in the germline V gene. The CDR3 loop reads CASSLLGGGYTEAFF. CDR3 DNA sequence: TGTGCCAGCAGTTTATTAGGAGGGGGCTACACTGAAGCTTTCTTT.

The V call is TRBV27, the J call TRBJ1-1; 8 bases align to TRBD1. Germline CDR1 MNHEY, CDR2 SMNVEV (reference sequence). This CDR3 region has 14 residues. Trimming cost V 6 bases and J 8 bases; bases outside gene matches: 11. The CDR3 nucleotides are TGTGCCAGCAGGGGGCAGGGGGCTTCGGGAGAAGCTTTCTTT. Amino acids: CASRGQGASGEAFF.

J is TRBJ2-7 and V is TRBV6-6; 10 bases are shared with TRBD1. Trimming at V came to 2 bases and at J to 6 bases, leaving 7 bases not matched to a gene. CDR1 and CDR2 (germline): MNHNY, SVGAGI (reference sequence). The CDR3 extends over 15 amino acids. The CDR3 loop reads CASSYASGTGVEQYF. The CDR3 nucleotides are TGTGCCAGCAGTTACGCTTCCGGGACAGGGGTCGAGCAGTACTTC.

The gene calls are TRBV6-5 and TRBJ1-2, with D possibly being TRBD1 (6 bases). This CDR3 is 12 amino acids long. Germline V gene sequence: CDR1 MNHEY, CDR2 SVGAGI. Trimming took 6 bases from V and 8 from J, leaving 13 bases between them. The CDR3 bases are TGTGCCAGCAGCACACAGGGCGGGGGCTACACCTTC. Encoded protein: CASSTQGGGYTF.

This sequence joins TRBV7-9 and TRBJ1-3; D gene ambiguous. Germline CDR1 SEHNR, CDR2 FQNEAQ (reference sequence). V was pared by 1 base and J by 0 bases, with 7 bases between. The CDR3 sequence is 15 residues long. The DNA of the CDR3 is TGTGCCAGCAGCTTAGAACAGTCCTCTGGAAACACCATATATTTT. As protein: CASSLEQSSGNTIYF.

V usage is TRBV9 and J usage is TRBJ1-1, with D possibly being TRBD1 (6 bases). Germline assignment: CDR1 SGDLS and CDR2 YYNGEE. Trimming left V 2 bases short and J 4 bases short, with 9 bases between. The CDR3 consists of 13 residues. The CDR3 sequence is CASSVIGGTEAFF. The CDR3, as DNA: TGTGCCAGCAGCGTTATAGGGGGCACTGAAGCTTTCTTT.

V gene TRBV6-6 combines with J gene TRBJ1-4, with D perhaps TRBD1 (5 bases). The CDR3 spans 16 residues. CDR1 is MNHNY, CDR2 SVGAGI, per germline (reference sequence). Deletions cut 7 bases from V and 3 bases from J, with 18 bases between. This CDR3 reads CASTQTSQGSNEKLFF. The CDR3 DNA sequence: TGTGCCAGCACGCAAACGAGCCAGGGTTCTAATGAAAAACTGTTTTTT.

V is TRBV7-8 and J is TRBJ1-3; tentative D call: TRBD1 (6 bases). CDR3 length: 16 residues. Trimming left V 4 bases short and J 3 bases short, with 16 bases between. Per the germline V gene, CDR1 is SGHVS and CDR2 is FQNEAQ. The CDR3 region has the DNA TGTGCCAGCAGCTACGAGGCCGGGGGGCTTGGAAACACCATATATTTT. Translating gives CASSYEAGGLGNTIYF. The whole variable domain, filled in from reference TRBV7-8 and TRBJ1-3, reads GAGVSQSPRYKVAKRGQDVALRCDPISGHVSLFWYQQALGQGPEFLTYFQNEAQLDKSGLPSDRFFAERPEGSVSTLKIQRTQQEDSAVYLCASSYEAGGLGNTIYFGEGSWLTVV.

The rearrangement links TRBV30 to TRBJ2-3; perhaps TRBD2 as D (6 bases). Trimming removed 1 base at V and 0 bases at J, with 11 bases between. This CDR3 comprises 15 residues. The germline V gene has CDR1 GTSNPN and CDR2 SVGIG (reference sequence). CDR3 DNA sequence: TGTGCCTGGAGTGGAGGGCGGGGTAGCACAGATACGCAGTATTTT. It is translated as CAWSGGRGSTDTQYF. The complete variable domain, with remaining parts taken from reference TRBV30 and TRBJ2-3, reads SQTIHQWPATLVQPVGSPLSLECTVEGTSNPNLYWYRQAAGRGLQLLFYSVGIGQISSEVPQNLSASRPQDRQFILSSKKLLLSDSGFYLCAWSGGRGSTDTQYFGPGTRLTVL.

V is TRBV2 and J is TRBJ1-4, with 7 bases aligning to TRBD1. Germline V gives CDR1 SNHLY, CDR2 FYNNEI. This CDR3 is 14 amino acids long. V lost 5 bases to trimming and J lost 7 bases; unmatched junction nucleotides: 7. The CDR3 DNA reads TGTGCCAGCAGTTTGACAGGGAAGGGTGAAAAACTGTTTTTT. This gives the protein CASSLTGKGEKLFF.

The chain combines TRBV6-6 with TRBJ1-1; no reliable D call. The CDR3 spans 11 residues. The V gene's germline CDR1 is MNHNY and CDR2 SVGAGI (reference sequence). The V end was cut by 5 bases, the J end by 4 bases, with 5 bases between. CDR3 in amino acids: CASSAFTEAFF. The CDR3 coding sequence is TGTGCCAGCAGTGCTTTCACTGAAGCTTTCTTT.

The sample holds a few counts of this clone. V and J are TRBV20-1 and TRBJ1-1; the D is unclear. There are 11 residues in the CDR3. Germline V CDR1 and CDR2: DFQATT, SNEGSKA (reference sequence). Between the trimmed V and J ends, which lost 5 bases and 2 bases, there was a span of 6 bases. CDR3 residues: CSAYSNTEAFF. As DNA, the CDR3 is TGCAGTGCTTACAGCAACACTGAAGCTTTCTTT.

This clone was observed a handful of times. This rearrangement joins TRBV9 to TRBJ2-7, with TRBD1 matching 8 bases. V shed 1 base, J shed 5 bases, and the junction held 5 bases outside the gene matches. Germline lookup yields CDR1 SGDLS and CDR2 YYNGEE. The length of the CDR3 is 14 residues. CDR3 loop: CASSVLPGGDEQYF. The DNA for the CDR3 is TGTGCCAGCAGCGTACTGCCAGGGGGCGACGAGCAGTACTTC.

The V and J genes are TRBV2 and TRBJ1-6; tentative D call: TRBD1 (6 bases). With 4 bases removed from V and 5 bases from J, the gap between germline ends came to 12 bases. The germline CDR1 and CDR2 sequences are SNHLY and FYNNEI. This CDR3 comprises 15 residues. The CDR3 loop is CASSGLQGNNSPLHF. As DNA, the CDR3 is TGTGCCAGCAGTGGATTACAGGGAAATAATTCACCCCTCCACTTT.

The rearrangement links TRBV6-6 to TRBJ1-3; D uncertain. The CDR3 runs to 15 residues. V lost 2 bases and J lost 0, with 8 bases in between. Germline V lookup: CDR1 MNHNY, CDR2 SVGAGI (reference sequence). CDR3 protein: CASSYQTSSGNTIYF. CDR3 nucleotides: TGTGCCAGCAGTTACCAGACTAGCTCTGGAAACACCATATATTTT.

The J gene is TRBJ1-2, the V gene TRBV28; perhaps TRBD1 as D (6 bases). Trimming left V 0 bases short and J 2 bases short, with 10 bases between. Germline-derived CDR1 and CDR2 are MDHEN and SYDVKM. This CDR3 contains 15 residues. CDR3 region: CASSLWDRKNYGYTF. CDR3 DNA sequence: TGTGCCAGCAGTTTATGGGACAGAAAGAACTATGGCTACACCTTC.

The V gene is TRBV29-1, the J gene TRBJ2-3; 9 bases line up with TRBD1. The CDR3 covers 13 residues. From germline, CDR1 is SQVTM and CDR2 ANQGSEA. V gave up 7 bases and J gave up 7 bases; unmatched junction bases: 9. The CDR3 DNA reads as TGCAGCGCTGCAACAGGGGGCGCGAATACGCAGTATTTT. This sequence encodes CSAATGGANTQYF.